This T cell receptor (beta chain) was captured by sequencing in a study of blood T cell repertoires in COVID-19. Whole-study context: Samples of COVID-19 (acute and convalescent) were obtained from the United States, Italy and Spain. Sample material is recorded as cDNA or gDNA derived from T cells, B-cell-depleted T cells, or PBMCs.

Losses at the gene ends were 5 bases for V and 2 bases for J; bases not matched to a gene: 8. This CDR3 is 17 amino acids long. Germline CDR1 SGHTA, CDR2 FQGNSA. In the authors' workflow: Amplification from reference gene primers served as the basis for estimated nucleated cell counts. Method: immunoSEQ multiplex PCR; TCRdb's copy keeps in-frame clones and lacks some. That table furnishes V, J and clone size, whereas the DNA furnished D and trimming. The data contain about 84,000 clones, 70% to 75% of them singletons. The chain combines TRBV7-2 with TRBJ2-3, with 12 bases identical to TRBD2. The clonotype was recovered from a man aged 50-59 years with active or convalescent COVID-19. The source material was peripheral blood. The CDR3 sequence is CASSPIGLAGITDTQYF. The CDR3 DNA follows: TGTGCCAGCAGCCCTATCGGACTAGCGGGGATCACAGATACGCAGTATTTT.